A selection of T cell receptor beta chains follows, all from one sample in a study of T cell responses to AZD1222 COVID-19 vaccine. TCRdb's copy holds only in-frame clones and misses some; the assay was immunoSEQ multiplex PCR. Among 60,000 to 85,000 clones, roughly 80% were seen once, and the ten largest hold 25% to 30%. Sequencing was performed on peripheral blood, taken 28 days after the second dose of the MenACWY control vaccine. Receptors originate from an adult who received the MenACWY meningococcal vaccine as a control. Both conserved end residues are part of each CDR3. The D gene is left open where the match is weak. Some rows have no size entry. The others give once, few or many, or a class for an expanded clone.

j_call v_call clone_size d_call cdr3_length cdr3_aa cdr3_nt
TRBJ2-3 TRBV5-1 NA TRBD2 16 CASSSRLAGITDTQYF TGCGCCAGCAGCTCCCGACTAGCGGGGATTACAGATACGCAGTATTTT
TRBJ1-1 TRBV5-1 NA TRBD1 14 CASSLGQGGTEAFF TGCGCCAGCAGCTTGGGACAGGGTGGCACTGAAGCTTTCTTT
TRBJ1-1 TRBV5-1 NA NA 15 CASSPGVRANTEAFF TGCGCCAGCAGCCCCGGTGTCAGGGCTAACACTGAAGCTTTCTTT
TRBJ2-1 TRBV11-2 NA TRBD2 17 CASSPQPSIAGVGEQFF TGTGCCAGCAGCCCCCAGCCCTCTATAGCGGGAGTAGGTGAGCAGTTCTTC
TRBJ1-1 TRBV5-4 NA NA 13 CASSLDTAEKAFF TGTGCCAGCAGCTTGGATACAGCGGAAAAAGCTTTCTTT
TRBJ2-5 TRBV2 NA TRBD2 13 CASTPGGPGTQYF TGTGCCAGCACCCCGGGAGGACCGGGGACCCAGTACTTC
TRBJ2-1 TRBV5-4 NA NA 15 CASSPPFSGGNEQFF TGTGCCAGCAGCCCCCCATTTTCGGGTGGCAATGAGCAGTTCTTC
TRBJ2-5 TRBV5-5 NA NA 13 CASSWENRETQYF TGTGCCAGCAGCTGGGAAAATAGGGAGACCCAGTACTTC
TRBJ1-1 TRBV5-4 once NA 16 CASSTRARSQNTEAFF TGTGCCAGCAGCACCAGGGCCAGGAGCCAGAACACTGAAGCTTTCTTT
TRBJ1-2 TRBV28 NA TRBD1 14 CASSLTGEVYGYTF TGTGCCAGCAGTTTAACAGGGGAGGTCTATGGCTACACCTTC
TRBJ2-7 TRBV7-9 NA NA 14 CASSSLRRPYEQYF TGTGCCAGCAGCTCGCTACGGCGGCCCTACGAGCAGTACTTC
TRBJ2-1 TRBV6-5 NA TRBD1 14 CATEDRGWDNEQFF TGTGCCACCGAGGACAGGGGTTGGGACAATGAGCAGTTCTTC
TRBJ2-7 TRBV2 few TRBD2 15 CASSEIAGGPYEQYF TGTGCCAGCAGTGAGATAGCGGGGGGGCCCTACGAGCAGTACTTC
TRBJ1-2 TRBV5-1 NA TRBD1 15 CASSSNWQGAHGYTF TGCGCCAGCAGCTCCAATTGGCAGGGGGCCCATGGCTACACCTTC
TRBJ1-1 TRBV6-5 NA TRBD1 14 CASTRGTGRPEAFF TGTGCCAGCACCAGGGGGACAGGGCGGCCCGAAGCTTTCTTT
TRBJ2-1 TRBV6-1 few NA 15 CASSDRDGPNNEQFF TGTGCCAGCAGTGACCGGGACGGTCCAAACAATGAGCAGTTCTTC
TRBJ1-5 TRBV28 once NA 11 CASRHGTAGHF TGTGCCAGCAGACATGGGACCGCCGGGCATTTT
TRBJ2-5 TRBV6-5 few NA 15 CASRPSTGVQETQYF TGTGCCAGCAGACCTTCGACCGGAGTTCAAGAGACCCAGTACTTC
TRBJ2-2 TRBV6-5 few NA 13 CASLNSNTGELFF TGTGCCAGCCTTAATTCGAACACCGGGGAGCTGTTTTTT
TRBJ1-4 TRBV9 NA NA 15 CASSVGVSTNEKLFF TGTGCCAGCAGCGTGGGGGTGTCAACTAATGAAAAACTGTTTTTT
TRBJ1-1 TRBV12-3/TRBV12-4 NA TRBD1 13 CASSSGTAGKAFF TGTGCCAGCAGTTCCGGGACAGCTGGAAAAGCTTTCTTT
TRBJ1-2 TRBV28 NA NA 17 CASSTPGRRTANYGYTF TGTGCCAGCAGTACACCGGGACGCCGGACGGCTAACTATGGCTACACCTTC
TRBJ2-1 TRBV5-4 NA NA 16 CASSSPMGDSYNEQFF TGTGCCAGCAGCTCCCCGATGGGGGACTCCTACAATGAGCAGTTCTTC
TRBJ1-5 TRBV2 once NA 13 CASSEQGVQPQHF TGTGCCAGCAGTGAACAGGGTGTACAGCCCCAGCATTTT
TRBJ1-1 TRBV5-6 once NA 13 CASSLSTNTEAFF TGTGCCAGCAGCTTGTCGACGAACACTGAAGCTTTCTTT
TRBJ1-1 TRBV7-3 NA NA 13 CASSLGSNTEAFF TGTGCCAGCAGCTTAGGGTCGAACACTGAAGCTTTCTTT
TRBJ2-7 TRBV2 NA NA 13 CASSDGVSDEQYF TGTGCCAGCAGTGACGGGGTTAGCGACGAGCAGTACTTC
TRBJ1-3 TRBV12-3/TRBV12-4 few NA 13 CASSLSFGNTIYF TGTGCCAGCAGTTTAAGTTTTGGAAACACCATATATTTT
TRBJ1-2 TRBV7-9 many NA 15 CASSLAGGTNYGYTF TGTGCCAGCAGCTTAGCTGGGGGTACTAACTATGGCTACACCTTC
TRBJ1-1 TRBV23-1 NA NA 15 CASSQSYSPYTEAFF TGCGCCAGCAGTCAATCCTACAGTCCGTACACTGAAGCTTTCTTT
TRBJ2-3 TRBV5-6 NA NA 12 CASSRSTDTQYF TGTGCCAGCAGCCGTAGCACAGATACGCAGTATTTT
TRBJ1-3 TRBV29-1 NA TRBD1 12 CSVGDSRNTIYF TGCAGCGTTGGGGACAGCCGAAACACCATATATTTT
TRBJ2-1 TRBV7-9 NA TRBD2 24 CASSRGYRITQGLAGDSAPNEQFF TGTGCCAGCAGCAGGGGGTATCGGATAACTCAGGGACTAGCGGGAGACTCGGCGCCCAATGAGCAGTTCTTC
TRBJ1-5 TRBV7-2 NA NA 15 CASSPRRGSNQPQHF TGTGCCAGCAGCCCCAGGCGGGGGTCCAATCAGCCCCAGCATTTT
TRBJ1-3 TRBV5-1 NA NA 15 CASSPGRAGGNTIYF TGCGCCAGCAGTCCCGGCCGGGCGGGAGGAAACACCATATATTTT
TRBJ2-5 TRBV9 NA TRBD2 15 CASSAPAGGEETQYF TGTGCCAGCAGCGCCCCCGCCGGGGGGGAAGAGACCCAGTACTTC
TRBJ1-2 TRBV7-9 few TRBD1 17 CASSSSRDRGDGYGYTF TGTGCCAGCAGCTCGTCCCGGGACAGGGGAGATGGCTATGGCTACACCTTC
TRBJ1-6 TRBV28 NA NA 14 CASSPGKEYSPLHF TGTGCCAGCAGTCCGGGAAAAGAATATTCACCCCTCCACTTT
TRBJ1-1 TRBV19 NA TRBD1 16 CASSIDPDRGRTEAFF TGTGCCAGTAGTATAGACCCGGACAGGGGAAGGACTGAAGCTTTCTTT
TRBJ2-1 TRBV5-1 NA NA 13 CASSLGGTYEQFF TGCGCCAGCAGCTTGGGGGGGACCTATGAGCAGTTCTTC
TRBJ2-5 TRBV5-4 NA NA 17 CASSLGSRRGAIETQYF TGTGCCAGCAGCTTGGGGTCCCGCAGGGGGGCTATAGAGACCCAGTACTTC
TRBJ2-2 TRBV18 NA NA 16 CASSLTSAPSTGELFF TGTGCCAGCTCACTGACTAGTGCCCCCTCCACCGGGGAGCTGTTTTTT
TRBJ2-7 TRBV4-2 few TRBD1 15 CASSLPGQGVDEQYF TGTGCCAGCAGCCTCCCAGGACAGGGTGTCGACGAGCAGTACTTC
TRBJ2-2 TRBV5-1 NA TRBD2 15 CASSSASGGTGELFF TGCGCCAGCAGCTCCGCTTCGGGGGGCACCGGGGAGCTGTTTTTT
TRBJ1-1 TRBV6-2/TRBV6-3 NA NA 14 CASSFWGTPLEAFF TGTGCCAGCAGTTTCTGGGGGACGCCCCTTGAAGCTTTCTTT
TRBJ1-3 TRBV5-4 NA NA 13 CATEEKTGNTIYF TGTGCCACGGAGGAGAAAACTGGAAACACCATATATTTT
TRBJ1-1 TRBV5-1 NA TRBD1 13 CASSRDRDSEAFF TGCGCCAGCAGCCGGGACAGGGACTCTGAAGCTTTCTTT
TRBJ1-2 TRBV6-4 NA NA 13 CASSETGNYGYTF TGTGCCAGCAGTGAAACAGGTAACTATGGCTACACCTTC